The 24 T cell receptor beta chains listed next were all sequenced from one sample in a study of CD8 T cells in ankylosing spondylitis. TCRdb reanalysed the 5' RACE reads using MiXCR and keeps one entry per CDR3 protein. The table records around 140,000 distinct CDR3 sequences, about an eighth of them present only once. The specimen sequenced was blood, either unsorted or a sorted T cell fraction (not recorded which). These receptors were collected from a female donor with ankylosing spondylitis or in good health (not recorded which).

Regarding this clonotype: One end of the junction is discordant with germline, which a read error may explain. The chain combines TRBV11-2 with TRBJ2-7, with 7 bases aligning to TRBD1. CDR3 size: 17 residues. Looked up from germline, CDR1 is SGHAT and CDR2 is FQNNGV. The CDR3 DNA reads as TGTGCCAGCAGCTTTCCCCTTGGACAGGTGGGGACCTACGAGCGGTACTTC. Its translation: CASSFPLGQVGTYERYF.

This sequence joins TRBV5-1 and TRBJ2-1; TRBD2 aligns across 9 bases. Germline trimming cut 0 bases from V and 7 bases from J; bases unmatched to any gene: 8. This CDR3 is built from 16 residues. Per germline, CDR1 SGHRS and CDR2 YFSETQ. CDR3 amino acids: CASSLEAGGRRNEQFF. The CDR3 DNA sequence: TGCGCCAGCAGCTTGGAGGCGGGGGGGCGGAGAAATGAGCAGTTCTTC.

At least ten counts were recorded for this clonotype. The V gene is TRBV28, the J gene TRBJ2-5, with D perhaps matching TRBD2 (5 bases). Germline loops: CDR1 MDHEN, CDR2 SYDVKM. V was trimmed by 5 bases and J by 1 base, leaving 14 bases between them. This CDR3 contains 15 residues. The CDR3 nucleotides read TGTGCCAGCAGTCCCCCTCAGCGGATCCAAGAGACCCAGTACTTC. As protein: CASSPPQRIQETQYF.

In its sample, this clonotype was seen many times. The genes are TRBV7-3 and TRBJ1-4; no definite D call. Trimming took 3 bases from V and 7 from J, leaving 9 bases between them. Germline values: CDR1 SGHTA, CDR2 FQGTGA. The CDR3 runs 13 residues. The CDR3 DNA reads TGTGCCAGCAGCTTTCAGGACGGTGAAAAACTGTTTTTT. Translated: CASSFQDGEKLFF. The complete variable domain, with remaining parts taken from reference TRBV7-3 and TRBJ1-4, reads GAGVSQTPSNKVTEKGKYVELRCDPISGHTALYWYRQSLGQGPEFLIYFQGTGAADDSGLPNDRFFAVRPEGSVSTLKIQRTERGDSAVYLCASSFQDGEKLFFGSGTQLSVL.

This clonotype was picked up many times. The chain is built from TRBV5-1 and TRBJ2-1, with 9 bases matching TRBD2. V shed 0 bases, J shed 4 bases, and the junction held 8 bases outside the gene matches. This CDR3 comprises 17 residues. Per the germline V gene, CDR1 is SGHRS and CDR2 is YFSETQ. CDR3 protein: CASSLEETSGSYNEQFF. CDR3 nucleotide sequence: TGCGCCAGCAGCTTGGAGGAGACTAGCGGTAGTTACAATGAGCAGTTCTTC.

CDR3 in amino acids: CASGTGGAWTEAFF. The CDR3, as DNA: TGTGCCTCCGGGACAGGGGGCGCCTGGACTGAAGCTTTCTTT. The V gene is TRBV30, the J gene TRBJ1-1, with TRBD1 matching 12 bases. CDR1 and CDR2 (germline): GTSNPN, SVGIG (reference sequence). V trimming: 7 bases; J trimming: 5 bases; junction bases outside the gene matches: 8. This CDR3 contains 14 residues.

This clonotype was picked up many times. The chain combines TRBV7-9 with TRBJ2-5, with D hard to call. V shed 1 base and J shed 5 bases, with 8 bases lying between them. The CDR3 loop spans 13 amino acids. Germline CDR1 reads SEHNR; CDR2 reads FQNEAQ (reference sequence). The CDR3 coding sequence is TGTGCCAGCAGCTTAGGGCAATGGGAGACCCAGTACTTC. This gives the protein CASSLGQWETQYF.

This clonotype has at least ten counts. The chain has TRBV7-8 and TRBJ1-3; TRBD1 matches 7 bases. V was pared by 0 bases and J by 2 bases, with 4 bases of the junction left unmatched. CDR3 length: 16 residues. Germline loops: CDR1 SGHVS, CDR2 FQNEAQ. CDR3 sequence reads: CASSLAPRGPGNTIYF. The CDR3 DNA follows: TGTGCCAGCAGCTTAGCCCCGAGGGGGCCTGGAAACACCATATATTTT.

This clonotype has more than one count but fewer than ten. The rearrangement uses TRBV5-6 and TRBJ2-5; D gene ambiguous. Trimming stripped 1 base from V and 5 bases from J, with 12 bases between. This CDR3 spans 14 amino acids. Germline V gene data show CDR1 as SGHDT and CDR2 as YYEEEE. CDR3 in amino acids: CASSLISFRETQYF. The CDR3 coding sequence is TGTGCCAGCAGCTTGATTAGCTTTCGTGAGACCCAGTACTTC.

This clonotype appeared many times. The rearrangement uses TRBV28 and TRBJ2-3; TRBD1 agrees at 7 bases. CDR1 is MDHEN and CDR2 is SYDVKM in the germline V gene. This CDR3 contains 15 residues. Trimming cost V 6 bases and J 0 bases; bases outside gene matches: 6. CDR3 protein: CASSPGGSSTDTQYF. In DNA form, the CDR3 reads TGTGCCAGCAGCCCAGGGGGATCTAGCACAGATACGCAGTATTTT.

At least ten counts were recorded for this clonotype. The chain has TRBV20-1 and TRBJ2-3, with D unresolved. Trimming removed 0 bases at V and 0 bases at J, with 10 bases between. CDR1 and CDR2 (germline): DFQATT, SNEGSKA (reference sequence). This CDR3 has 15 amino acids. CDR3 amino acids: CSARDRILSTDTQYF. The CDR3 DNA follows: TGCAGTGCTAGAGATCGTATCCTTAGCACAGATACGCAGTATTTT.

The chain couples TRBV7-9 to TRBJ2-7; TRBD1 agrees at 7 bases. J lost 2 bases, V lost 3 bases, and 7 bases had no gene match. From germline, CDR1 is SEHNR and CDR2 FQNEAQ (reference sequence). CDR3 length equals 15 residues. The CDR3 bases are TGTGCCAGCAGCTTCCCCCCAGGGGGTACCTACGAGCAGTACTTC. Translating gives CASSFPPGGTYEQYF.

The table lists this clonotype with many counts. The CDR3 DNA follows: TGCAGCGTTAGGAAGACTCCGAACAATGAGCAGTTCTTC. This sequence encodes CSVRKTPNNEQFF. The chain employs TRBV29-1 and TRBJ2-1; D is undetermined. CDR1 is SQVTM and CDR2 is ANQGSEA in the germline V gene. The CDR3 contains 13 residues. With 5 bases removed from V and 5 bases from J, the gap between germline ends came to 13 bases.

There are many counts of this clonotype. V gene TRBV7-8 combines with J gene TRBJ2-1, with TRBD2 matching over 7 bases. Trimming took 7 bases from V and 8 from J; bases not matched to a gene: 20. CDR1 SGHVS and CDR2 FQNEAQ come from the germline V gene. The CDR3 spans 17 residues. The CDR3 bases are TGTGCCAGCACCCTAGGGGTAGGGTCAGCGGGGTGGGATGAGCAGTTCTTC. Residues: CASTLGVGSAGWDEQFF.

The chain has TRBV19 and TRBJ2-1; 9 bases map to TRBD2. The V segment lost 4 bases and the J segment 6 bases; nucleotides outside the gene matches: 10. Germline V gene lookup returns CDR1 LNHDA and CDR2 SQIVND (reference sequence). This CDR3 is 16 amino acids long. CDR3 loop: CASSTPPSGVGNEQFF. As DNA, the CDR3 is TGTGCCAGTAGTACCCCCCCTAGCGGGGTGGGCAATGAGCAGTTCTTC.

This clonotype was counted at least ten times. The chain combines TRBV29-1 with TRBJ1-1; D perhaps matches TRBD1 (6 bases). CDR1 is SQVTM, CDR2 ANQGSEA, per germline. Trimming left V 3 bases short and J 5 bases short, with 13 bases between. There are 13 residues in the CDR3. The CDR3 here is CSVDHGGRTEAFF. The CDR3 DNA is TGCAGCGTTGATCACGGGGGCAGGACTGAAGCTTTCTTT.

This clonotype was seen ten or more times. V is TRBV14 and J is TRBJ1-2; possibly TRBD1 for D (5 bases). The CDR3 consists of 15 residues. V shed 1 base and J shed 0 bases, with 9 bases lying between them. Per the germline V gene, CDR1 is SGHDN and CDR2 is FVKESK. The DNA of the CDR3 is TGTGCCAGCAGCCAAGCCGGGACTACTAACTATGGCTACACCTTC. This encodes CASSQAGTTNYGYTF.

This clonotype occurred many times. The CDR3 nucleotides are TGTGCCAGCAGCTTACCCCCGGGGGGCTCCTACGAGCAGTACTTC. Protein product: CASSLPPGGSYEQYF. The chain is built from TRBV7-2 and TRBJ2-7; 7 nucleotides line up with TRBD2. Germline V gene lookup returns CDR1 SGHTA and CDR2 FQGNSA. CDR3 length equals 15 residues. V shed 2 bases, J shed 0 bases, and the junction held 4 bases outside the gene matches.

This clonotype was found many times. V gene TRBV5-1 combines with J gene TRBJ2-7, with unresolved D. The germline V and J ends were trimmed by 4 bases and 6 bases, with 17 bases remaining between them. Germline values: CDR1 SGHRS, CDR2 YFSETQ. This CDR3 contains 14 residues. The CDR3 here is CASSPPGSLLEQYF. The CDR3 coding sequence is TGCGCCAGCAGCCCCCCAGGTTCCCTCCTCGAGCAGTACTTC. The whole variable domain, remainder taken from reference TRBV5-1 and TRBJ2-7, is KAGVTQTPRYLIKTRGQQVTLSCSPISGHRSVSWYQQTPGQGLQFLFEYFSETQRNKGNFPGRFSGRQFSNSRSEMNVSTLELGDSALYLCASSPPGSLLEQYFGPGTRLTVT.

The table lists this clonotype with many counts. The chain has TRBV20-1 and TRBJ2-7; TRBD2 is a possible D gene (6 bases). In germline, CDR1 is DFQATT, CDR2 SNEGSKA (reference sequence). The V end lost 4 bases, the J end lost 0 bases, and 13 bases lay between the germline ends. The CDR3 length is 14 residues. The CDR3 loop is CSAKLARASYEQYF. CDR3 nucleotide sequence: TGCAGTGCTAAACTAGCCCGCGCCTCCTACGAGCAGTACTTC.

This clonotype was seen more than once but under ten times. V gene TRBV30 combines with J gene TRBJ2-4; possible D gene TRBD1, 6 bases. Trimming removed 1 base from V and 5 bases from J, with 12 bases in between. CDR3 size: 14 residues. Germline lookup yields CDR1 GTSNPN and CDR2 SVGIG (reference sequence). DNA of the CDR3: TGTGCCTGGAGTGATTATCAGGGGCAAAACATTCAGTACTTC. Protein sequence: CAWSDYQGQNIQYF. Variable domain in full (rest from reference TRBV30 and TRBJ2-4): SQTIHQWPATLVQPVGSPLSLECTVEGTSNPNLYWYRQAAGRGLQLLFYSVGIGQISSEVPQNLSASRPQDRQFILSSKKLLLSDSGFYLCAWSDYQGQNIQYFGAGTRLSVL.

This clonotype was seen many times. CDR3 sequence: CASSPDRTNTEAFF. The CDR3 DNA follows: TGTGCCAGCAGCCCCGACAGGACGAACACTGAAGCTTTCTTT. J is TRBJ1-1 and V is TRBV12-3 or TRBV12-4; possibly TRBD1 for D (6 bases). The length of the CDR3 is 14 residues. V dropped 6 bases and J dropped 1 base, with 12 bases sitting between them.

Turning to this clonotype: A much larger clone sits a single nucleotide away, making a read error possible. V and J are TRBV18 and TRBJ1-5; 8 bases are shared with TRBD1. The junction had 4 bases not matched to a gene; V was cut back by 3 bases and J by 3 bases. This CDR3 region has 15 residues. Germline CDR1 and CDR2: KGHSH and LQKENI. The CDR3 protein is CASSPMTGVNQPQHF. CDR3 bases: TGTGCCAGCTCACCTATGACAGGGGTCAATCAGCCCCAGCATTTT.

This clonotype was counted many times. The chain carries TRBV5-5 and TRBJ2-1, with D uncertain. The V gene lost 1 base and the J gene lost 1 base, with 9 bases spanning the gap. CDR1 is SGHKS, CDR2 YYEKEE, per germline (reference sequence). The CDR3 runs 15 residues. CDR3 residues: CASSLSLQSYNEQFF. CDR3 bases: TGTGCCAGCAGCTTGTCGTTACAGTCCTACAATGAGCAGTTCTTC.